Listed here are 10 T cell receptor beta chains from one sample, sequenced in a study of T cells in localized non-small cell lung cancer. Clones were sequenced by immunoSEQ multiplex PCR, and TCRdb holds only the in-frame ones, with some missing. Among tens of thousands of clones listed, about 90% were seen once. Source: peripheral blood mononuclear cells, taken before any cancer treatment. These receptors came from a woman aged 35-75 years with stage III lung adenocarcinoma.

The chain uses TRBV5-1 and TRBJ1-1; 9 nucleotides agree with TRBD1. V lost 4 bases, J lost 2 bases, and 6 bases stayed unmatched. CDR1 and CDR2 (germline): SGHRS, YFSETQ. This CDR3 comprises 15 residues. The CDR3 loop reads CASSHGDRENTEAFF. CDR3 bases: TGCGCCAGCAGCCACGGGGACAGGGAAAACACTGAAGCTTTCTTT.

The rearrangement links TRBV6-1 to TRBJ1-5; D gene ambiguous. The V end was cut by 2 bases, the J end by 2 bases, with 7 bases between. The V gene's germline CDR1 is MNHNS and CDR2 SASEGT. The CDR3 sequence is 14 residues long. The CDR3 reads CASSEFVGNQPQHF. CDR3 nucleotide sequence: TGTGCCAGCAGTGAATTCGTGGGCAATCAGCCCCAGCATTTT.

The V and J genes are TRBV6-6 and TRBJ1-2; 10 nucleotides line up with TRBD1. Trimming at V came to 6 bases and at J to 3 bases, leaving 7 bases not matched to a gene. Germline loops: CDR1 MNHNY, CDR2 SVGAGI (reference sequence). The CDR3 consists of 15 residues. The CDR3 DNA reads TGTGCCAGCAGACGCTCCGGGACAGGGGACTATGGCTACACCTTC. This sequence encodes CASRRSGTGDYGYTF.

This clone was observed a single time. V usage is TRBV4-1 and J usage is TRBJ2-1; perhaps D is TRBD1 or TRBD2 (5 bases each). In germline, CDR1 is MGHRA, CDR2 YSYEKL. With 3 bases removed from V and 7 bases from J, the gap between germline ends came to 13 bases. The CDR3 is 14 residues long. The DNA of the CDR3 is TGCGCCAGCAGCCATCCGGGACGCCCGAATGAGCAGTTCTTC. It codes for CASSHPGRPNEQFF.

V and J are TRBV30 and TRBJ2-1; D may be TRBD1 (5 bases). Germline V gives CDR1 GTSNPN, CDR2 SVGIG (reference sequence). The CDR3 loop spans 13 amino acids. The V end was cut by 5 bases, the J end by 5 bases, with 13 bases between. CDR3 loop: CAWGRQPHNEQFF. The CDR3 DNA sequence: TGTGCCTGGGGTAGACAGCCCCACAATGAGCAGTTCTTC.

V and J are TRBV27 and TRBJ2-5; 8 bases agree with TRBD2. The CDR3 runs 14 residues. After removal of 6 bases from V and 6 bases from J, the junction contained 9 bases not matched to a gene. Germline CDR1 MNHEY, CDR2 SMNVEV (reference sequence). Here the CDR3 DNA reads TGTGCCAGCAGGCCGGGCGGGGGGCCCAAGACCCAGTACTTC. It translates to CASRPGGGPKTQYF.

The J gene is TRBJ1-1, the V gene TRBV6-6; unclear D gene. Deletions cut 6 bases from V and 9 bases from J, with 8 bases between. Germline CDR1 and CDR2: MNHNY and SVGAGI (reference sequence). The CDR3 loop spans 10 amino acids. CDR3: CASRDRQAFF. The CDR3 DNA follows: TGTGCCAGCAGGGACCGACAAGCTTTCTTT.

The chain recombines TRBV7-9 with TRBJ2-7, with D possibly matching TRBD1 (5 bases). Looked up from germline, CDR1 is SEHNR and CDR2 is FQNEAQ (reference sequence). Deletions cut 1 base from V and 3 bases from J, with 10 bases between. The CDR3 has 14 residues. Written as DNA, the CDR3 is TGTGCCAGCAGCTTAGAAACAGGTCTCTACGAGCAGTACTTC. Amino acid sequence: CASSLETGLYEQYF.

The chain recombines TRBV10-2 with TRBJ1-1; the match to TRBD1 covers 9 bases. Trimming at V came to 4 bases and at J to 5 bases, leaving 2 bases not matched to a gene. Germline lookup yields CDR1 WSHSY and CDR2 SAAADI. This CDR3 has 13 residues. The CDR3 sequence is CASSAGTGTEAFF. CDR3 DNA: TGCGCCAGCAGTGCCGGGACAGGGACTGAAGCTTTCTTT.

The chain recombines TRBV5-1 with TRBJ2-7; 8 nucleotides line up with TRBD1. The V segment lost 4 bases and the J segment 13 bases; nucleotides outside the gene matches: 16. This CDR3 is built from 14 residues. The germline V gene has CDR1 SGHRS and CDR2 YFSETQ. CDR3 DNA: TGCGCCAGCAGCAGACAGGGGTCACCCCCAGAGAGTTACTTC. As protein: CASSRQGSPPESYF.